The subject of this entry is one T cell receptor (beta chain). Its antigen is unidentified. This sample was taken from a study of siplizumab effects on memory and regulatory T cells. Roughly 10^5 TCR templates underwent assay in each sample. Method: immunoSEQ multiplex PCR; TCRdb's copy keeps in-frame clones and lacks some. The data show approximately 94,000 clones, over 85% seen once. Study results and caveats: Siplizumab, the agent tested, significantly reduced alloreactive sequences traceable to unstimulated CD4+ memory cells. No assignable naive or memory phenotype existed for roughly 80-97% of proliferating CD4+ or CD8+ clones.

CDR1 and CDR2 (germline): MGHRA, YSYEKL. CDR3 size: 15 residues. V lost 4 bases to trimming and J lost 0 bases, with 12 bases between them. Sequencing was done on a sample of CD8+ T cells sorted from blood. The receptor comes from a human donor in good health. V is TRBV4-1 and J is TRBJ1-1; D may be TRBD1 (5 bases). The CDR3 reads CASSPEQGLNTEAFF. CDR3 nucleotides: TGCGCCAGCAGCCCGGAGCAGGGTTTGAACACTGAAGCTTTCTTT.